This record concerns one T cell receptor beta chain sequence. This clone's antigen is unknown. Per-base qualities were not stored, and no clone one base away is much larger. Each collaborating institution followed its own protocols to collect whole blood in K2EDTA tubes. Collaborator samples were shipped for TCRbeta analysis as frozen whole blood, isolated PBMCs, or DNA extracted from either sample type. The immunoSEQ Assay, a bias-controlled multiplex PCR, was used to amplify TCRbeta CDR3 regions from genomic DNA. Regarding the original processing steps: The number of nucleated cells in each sample was estimated from the amplification of reference gene primers within the assay. To quantify the absolute abundance of each unique TCRbeta CDR3 rearrangement, sequence reads were collapsed and filtered. For each sample, productive Simpson clonality was calculated as the square root of Simpson's diversity index across productive rearrangements. Not all clones reach the TCRdb copy of this immuneACCESS table, which keeps in-frame sequences only. Checked studies attribute under half of the gap to unresolved V genes and leave the rest unexplained. V and J calls and clone size are as listed in that table; D and trimming were resolved from the DNA. Recorded for this sample are roughly 300,000 clones; roughly 79% of them occurred a single time. The ten largest account for just under 3% of the sample.

The source of the sample is a study of blood T cell repertoires in COVID-19 (dated by TCRdb to the early 2020s). Regarding the research as a whole: Collaborator samples came from the United States, Italy and Spain and covered acute and convalescent phases of COVID-19. The prospective study material was composed of cDNA or gDNA derived from T cells, B-cell-depleted T cells, or PBMCs. The dataset comprised deeply sampled blood TCRbeta repertoires from subjects exposed to, actively infected with, or recovered from COVID-19. The repertoires were made available in a free public database intended to serve as a resource for research on the immune response to SARS-CoV-2. The samples were drawn from two sources: the first 160 participants of the ongoing ImmuneRACE study, and over 1,000 subjects contributed by 6 global collaborators. The sample metadata nearly always contained a de-identified subject ID, COVID-19 status, age in years and sex. Where available, HLA class I and class II types were taken from metadata supplied by the sample provider and were not determined by assay-based typing.

What the study reported, not specific to this receptor: How much clinical and demographic metadata was included differed by source and by participant, and the metadata was provided uncurated.

CDR1 SGHTA and CDR2 FQGNSA were looked up in the germline V gene. The cysteine opens and the phenylalanine closes a CDR3 of 14 amino acids. CDR3 DNA is the only sequence kept; it has 42 bases, read in frame from the first base. The receptor chain draws on TRBV7-2 and TRBJ2-5; 10 bases in the junction line up with TRBD2. Sequenced material: peripheral blood. The TCR was taken from a woman aged 55-75 years with active or convalescent COVID-19. The base sequence is TGTGCAGCAACTAGCGGGATGTACCAAGAGACCCAGTACTTC. It codes for CAATSGMYQETQYF.